These T cell receptor beta chains were read from a single sample in a study of blood T cell repertoires in COVID-19. Sequenced by immunoSEQ multiplex PCR; TCRdb stores in-frame clones only, minus some. This sample has about 140,000 clones, with about 76% found just once. The material sequenced was peripheral blood. Source of these receptors: a man of 80 years or more with acute or convalescent COVID-19. Both conserved end residues are part of each CDR3. Fields, in order: J gene, V gene, CDR3 protein.

j_gene: TRBJ2-3; v_gene: TRBV5-1; CDR3aa: CASSLTDSSTDTQYF
j_gene: TRBJ2-2; v_gene: TRBV4-3; CDR3aa: CASSPAGLANTGELFF
j_gene: TRBJ1-4; v_gene: TRBV25-1; CDR3aa: CASRGQANEKLFF
j_gene: TRBJ2-4; v_gene: TRBV7-2; CDR3aa: CASSPVDSPVDIQYF
j_gene: TRBJ1-5; v_gene: TRBV5-8; CDR3aa: CASRRITGGNQPQHF
j_gene: TRBJ1-5; v_gene: TRBV28; CDR3aa: CASSSGHRSNQPQHF
j_gene: TRBJ2-7; v_gene: TRBV7-6; CDR3aa: CASSLGGGPPWREQYF
j_gene: TRBJ1-5; v_gene: TRBV24-1; CDR3aa: CGDRESSNQPQHF
j_gene: TRBJ2-5; v_gene: TRBV3-1/TRBV3-2; CDR3aa: CASSRNRGPETQYF
j_gene: TRBJ1-1; v_gene: TRBV28; CDR3aa: CASSFRTGGMNTEAFF
j_gene: TRBJ2-4; v_gene: TRBV2; CDR3aa: CASSGDGGAKNIQYF
j_gene: TRBJ2-5; v_gene: TRBV9; CDR3aa: CASSPGLAGGEETQYF
j_gene: TRBJ1-1; v_gene: TRBV7-6; CDR3aa: CASSLMAGQVVTEAFF